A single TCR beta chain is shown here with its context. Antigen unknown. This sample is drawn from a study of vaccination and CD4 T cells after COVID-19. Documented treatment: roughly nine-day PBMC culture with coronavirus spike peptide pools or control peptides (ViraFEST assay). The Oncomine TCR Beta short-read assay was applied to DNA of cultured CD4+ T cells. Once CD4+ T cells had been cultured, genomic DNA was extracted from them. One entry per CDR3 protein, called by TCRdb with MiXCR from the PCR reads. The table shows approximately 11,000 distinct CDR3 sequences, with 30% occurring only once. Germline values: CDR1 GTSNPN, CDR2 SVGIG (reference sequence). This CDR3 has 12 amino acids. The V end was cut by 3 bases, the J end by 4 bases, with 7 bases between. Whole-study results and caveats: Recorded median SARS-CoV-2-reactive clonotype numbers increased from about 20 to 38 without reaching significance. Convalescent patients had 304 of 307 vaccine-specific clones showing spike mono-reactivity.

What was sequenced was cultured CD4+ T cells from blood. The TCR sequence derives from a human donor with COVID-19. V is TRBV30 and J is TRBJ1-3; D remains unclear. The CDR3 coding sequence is TGTGCCTGGAGCGGTTGGGGAAACACCATATATTTT. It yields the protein CAWSGWGNTIYF.